This T cell receptor (beta chain) emerged from a study of beta chain features in type 1 diabetes. Whole-study context: Sorted cells examined across all samples numbered some 98 million. Points from the study as a whole: Shorter TCRB CDR3s, moderately but significantly so, were found in Type 1 diabetes patients in all four CD4+ subsets.

Isolated RNA was reverse transcribed in full, so expressed TCRB transcripts were sequenced. Sequencing used immunoSEQ multiplex PCR; TCRdb keeps in-frame clones, though not all of them. Among approximately 250,000 clones listed, approximately 11% were seen once. Trimming took 6 bases from V and 0 from J, leaving 13 bases between them. The CDR3 is made up of 15 amino acids. CDR1 is SEHNR and CDR2 is FQNEAQ in the germline V gene (reference sequence). As to this clone: Its antigen is undetermined.

The sequenced sample was naive CD4+ T cells from blood. The sequence came from a young man with type 1 diabetes. The chain couples TRBV7-9 to TRBJ2-3; maybe TRBD1 (5 bases). CDR3 in amino acids: CASRDGAGSTDTQYF. As DNA, the CDR3 is TGTGCCAGCAGGGATGGGGCAGGCAGCACAGATACGCAGTATTTT.